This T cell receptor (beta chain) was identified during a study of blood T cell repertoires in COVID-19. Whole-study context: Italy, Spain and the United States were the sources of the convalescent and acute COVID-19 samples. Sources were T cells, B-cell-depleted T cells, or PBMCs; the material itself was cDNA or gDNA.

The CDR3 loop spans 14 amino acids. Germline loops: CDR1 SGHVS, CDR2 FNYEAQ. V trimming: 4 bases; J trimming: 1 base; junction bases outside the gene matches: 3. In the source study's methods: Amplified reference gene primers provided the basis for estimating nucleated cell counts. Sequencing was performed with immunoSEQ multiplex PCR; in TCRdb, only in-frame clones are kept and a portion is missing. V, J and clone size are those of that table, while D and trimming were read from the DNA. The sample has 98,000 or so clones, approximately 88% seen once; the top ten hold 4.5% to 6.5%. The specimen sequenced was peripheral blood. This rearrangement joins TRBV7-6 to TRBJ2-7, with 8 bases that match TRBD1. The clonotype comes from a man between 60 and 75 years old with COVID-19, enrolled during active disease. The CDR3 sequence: CASSSGQGSYEQYF. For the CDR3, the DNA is TGTGCCAGCAGCTCCGGACAGGGATCCTACGAGCAGTACTTC.